Sequencing of this T cell receptor (beta chain) was carried out in a study of T cells in localized non-small cell lung cancer. Regarding the study as a whole: Sequence data derive from only one tumor region, so heterogeneity remains possible. The study linked higher blood T cell density to longer overall survival.

Turning to this clone: As yet, its antigen is unknown.

Trimming stripped 4 bases from V and 4 bases from J, with 11 bases between. The germline V gene has CDR1 LNHDA and CDR2 SQIVND (reference sequence). The length of the CDR3 is 13 residues. Libraries were prepared by immunoSEQ multiplex PCR; TCRdb keeps only in-frame clonotypes and omits some of them. The sample lists a few thousand clones; approximately 38% were seen once. The input for sequencing was normal lung tissue next to the tumor, taken before any cancer treatment. This sequence joins TRBV19 and TRBJ2-7, with D perhaps matching TRBD1 (6 bases). The source is a female donor over 55 with stage I squamous cell lung carcinoma. For the CDR3, the DNA is TGTGCCAGTAGTAAAGGACAGATATACGAGCAGTACTTC. Protein: CASSKGQIYEQYF.